This T cell receptor (beta chain) was observed in a study of T cell repertoires in cytomegalovirus infection. Study findings and constraints: The ex vivo response was dominated by HLA-C-restricted CMV-specific TCR beta clonotypes.

TCRdb ran MiXCR on the reads and lists one entry per CDR3 protein. The table shows 750,000 to 950,000 distinct CDR3 sequences, with about 29% occurring only once. Notes on this clonotype: Its antigen is undetermined. Compared with germline, one end of the junction differs, possibly owing to a read error.

There are 14 residues in the CDR3. The V and J genes are TRBV5-3 and TRBJ2-3; TRBD1 matches 9 bases. TRBV5-3 is filed as an ORF, its function uncertain. The source of this sequence is a human donor in good health (CMV status not recorded). Some clones in this sample may be carry-over from other donors' samples. This material consisted of cultured CD8+ T cells from PBMCs, taken from culture after CMV antigen stimulation. CDR3: CASSLGTGLNTQYF. The CDR3 DNA is TGTGCCAGCAGCTTGGGGACAGGGTTAAATACGCAGTATTTT.